These T cell receptor beta chains were read from a single sample in a study of shared clonotypes between healthy human individuals. TCRdb's copy holds only in-frame clones and misses some; the assay was immunoSEQ multiplex PCR. The repertoire holds over a million clones, with 95% to 97% as singletons. The sample comprised naive CD4+ T cells sorted from blood. Every receptor here comes from a man aged 30 to 45 in good health. Both conserved end residues are part of each CDR3. Each record gives: clone size, J gene, D gene, V gene, CDR3 DNA, CDR3 protein. A D gene is named only where the DNA matches it firmly. Clone size is given for some rows only: seen once, a few or many times, or a class if the clone is expanded.

. TRBJ2-2 . TRBV5-6 TGTGCCAGCATTTCTTTGGGTGGGCAGTTTGAGAACACCGGGGAGCTGTTTTTT CASISLGGQFENTGELFF
. TRBJ1-4 . TRBV4-3 TGCGCCAGCAGCTATCGGCCCTTAGAGGAGAAACTGTTTTTT CASSYRPLEEKLFF
. TRBJ1-4 . TRBV5-1 TGCGCCAGCAGCTTGGTCTCAGGGACTGAAAAACTGTTTTTT CASSLVSGTEKLFF
. TRBJ1-4 . TRBV7-2 TGTGCCAGCAGCAGAGACAGCAACGAAAAACTGTTTTTT CASSRDSNEKLFF
. TRBJ2-7 TRBD1 TRBV6-6 TGTGCCAGCAGTTCCCCGGGACAGGCCTCTTACGAGCAGTACTTC CASSSPGQASYEQYF
. TRBJ2-5 . TRBV15 TGTGCCACCAGCAGAGATAACAACTTGCAAGAGACCCAGTACTTC CATSRDNNLQETQYF
. TRBJ2-5 TRBD2 TRBV30 TGTGCCTGGAGCCGGACTAGGGTTGGGAGGCGTAGGGAGACCCAGTACTTC CAWSRTRVGRRRETQYF
. TRBJ1-4 . TRBV29-1 TGCAGCGTTCGGGGACGGCTGAATGAAAAACTGTTTTTT CSVRGRLNEKLFF
. TRBJ2-3 . TRBV7-6 TGTGCCAGCAGCTTAGCCCAGGGCGCGACAGATACGCAGTATTTT CASSLAQGATDTQYF
. TRBJ1-5 . TRBV6-1 TGTGCCCTCGGGGGAGGCCTGAATCAGCCCCAGCATTTT CALGGGLNQPQHF
few TRBJ2-1 . TRBV5-5 TGTGCCAGCAGCTTAGTGATCCGGGCTAAGGAGCAGTTCTTC CASSLVIRAKEQFF
. TRBJ1-2 TRBD1 TRBV19 TGTGCCAGTAGCAGAGGACAGGGAACCTCTGGCTACACCTTC CASSRGQGTSGYTF
. TRBJ1-2 . TRBV27 TGTGCCAGCAGTTCATCGGGGTTCGGCTACACCTTC CASSSSGFGYTF
. TRBJ2-7 TRBD1 TRBV28 TGTGCCAGCAGTTCCGGACAGGTAATCTCCTACGAGCAGTACTTC CASSSGQVISYEQYF
. TRBJ1-5 . TRBV28 TGTGCCAGCAGTGCGTCTCCCAATCAGCCCCAGCATTTT CASSASPNQPQHF
. TRBJ2-3 . TRBV11-2 TGTGCCAGCAGCCCAGGCCCTAGCACAGATACGCAGTATTTT CASSPGPSTDTQYF
. TRBJ1-3 . TRBV30 TGTGCCTGGAGTCAAGACTCTGGAAACACCATATATTTT CAWSQDSGNTIYF
. TRBJ1-2 . TRBV29-1 TGCAGCGTGGGATTAGCCGGCACAGGGAAGGTCAATGGCTACACCTTC CSVGLAGTGKVNGYTF
. TRBJ2-2 . TRBV5-1 TGCGCCAGCAGCTTGCCTAGCGCAAACACCGGGGAGCTGTTTTTT CASSLPSANTGELFF
. TRBJ2-7 TRBD1 TRBV2 TGTGCCAGCGGCCGGGACAGGGGATTCTACGAGCAGTACTTC CASGRDRGFYEQYF
. TRBJ2-3 . TRBV5-6 TGTGCCAGCAGACGAAAACCTACAGGTTATTCAGATACGCAGTATTTT CASRRKPTGYSDTQYF
. TRBJ2-7 . TRBV6-5 TGTGCCAGCAGTTCAACAGGGAGTACCTACGAGCAGTACTTC CASSSTGSTYEQYF
. TRBJ1-2 . TRBV25-1 TGTGCCAGCAGTGAAGCGGGGAGTTATGGCTACACCTTC CASSEAGSYGYTF
. TRBJ1-2 TRBD1 TRBV28 TGTGCCAGCAGTTCCTCAGGGGGATCCTATGGCTACACCTTC CASSSSGGSYGYTF
. TRBJ2-7 TRBD1 TRBV27 TGTGCCAGCATTAAAACCCGGGACAGGGGGCTCTACGAGCAGTACTTC CASIKTRDRGLYEQYF
once TRBJ2-1 . TRBV6-1 TGTGCCAGCAGTGAACTCTTTTCGGCGGACAGTCGATACAATGAGCAGTTCTTC CASSELFSADSRYNEQFF
. TRBJ2-1 TRBD2 TRBV5-4 TGTGCCAGCAGCTTGGGGACTAGCGGATCCTACAATGAGCAGTTCTTC CASSLGTSGSYNEQFF
. TRBJ2-1 TRBD2 TRBV5-4 TGTGCCAGCAGCACACTAGCGGGAGCGAGTGAGCAGTTCTTC CASSTLAGASEQFF
. TRBJ2-5 . TRBV28 TGTGCCAGACTGGAGACCCAGTACTTC CARLETQYF
. TRBJ1-4 . TRBV5-6 TGTGCCAGCAGTTCACAGGCCGTAGGAGAAAAACTGTTTTTT CASSSQAVGEKLFF
. TRBJ2-5 . TRBV6-1 TGTGCCAGCAGTGAAGCTGGGGGCCACCCTTTCGGGACCCAGTACTTC CASSEAGGHPFGTQYF
. TRBJ2-7 TRBD2 TRBV7-7 TGTGCCAGCAGCTTAGACGCGGGGGACGAGCAGTACTTC CASSLDAGDEQYF
. TRBJ2-1 . TRBV5-4 TGTGCCAGCAGTGGAAGGCACAATGAGCAGTTCTTC CASSGRHNEQFF
. TRBJ1-1 . TRBV4-1 TGCGCCAGCAGCCAAGGGTTAATTCGGGGAATGAACACTGAAGCTTTCTTT CASSQGLIRGMNTEAFF
. TRBJ2-2 TRBD2 TRBV18 TGTGCCAGCTCACCACTCAGCGGGGGGAACACCGGGGAGCTGTTTTTT CASSPLSGGNTGELFF
. TRBJ2-2 . TRBV6-4 TGTGCCAGCAGTGACTCCAGCGGGTTGACCGGGGAGCTGTTTTTT CASSDSSGLTGELFF
. TRBJ2-7 . TRBV4-3 TGCGCCAGCAGCCAAGAAACTAGTTGGGTCGGCGAGCAGTACTTC CASSQETSWVGEQYF
. TRBJ2-3 . TRBV27 TGTGCCAGCAGTCCAACCCAGCTTCGGGGGATTAGCACAGATACGCAGTATTTT CASSPTQLRGISTDTQYF
. TRBJ2-5 TRBD1 TRBV11-2 TGTGCCAGCAGCTTAGCCGCAGGGGGCTGGGGAAAAGAGACCCAGTACTTC CASSLAAGGWGKETQYF
. TRBJ1-2 . TRBV6-1 TGTGCCAGCAGACTACAGAATCCAAATGGCTACACCTTC CASRLQNPNGYTF